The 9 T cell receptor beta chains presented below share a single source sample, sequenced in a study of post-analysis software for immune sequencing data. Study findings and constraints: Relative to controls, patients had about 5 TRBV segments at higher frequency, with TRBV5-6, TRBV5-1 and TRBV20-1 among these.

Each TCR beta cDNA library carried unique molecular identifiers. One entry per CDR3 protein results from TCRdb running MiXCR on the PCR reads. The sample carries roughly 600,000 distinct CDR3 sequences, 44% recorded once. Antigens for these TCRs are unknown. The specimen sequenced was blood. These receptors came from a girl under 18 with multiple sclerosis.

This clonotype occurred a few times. CDR3 region: CSVEDGGTEAFF. CDR3 bases: TGCAGCGTTGAAGATGGCGGAACTGAAGCTTTCTTT. This rearrangement joins TRBV29-1 to TRBJ1-1, with D unresolved. Trimming removed 0 bases at V and 5 bases at J, with 7 bases between. Germline V gene lookup returns CDR1 SQVTM and CDR2 ANQGSEA. The CDR3 is made up of 12 amino acids. Complete variable domain (other parts from reference TRBV29-1 and TRBJ1-1): SAVISQKPSRDICQRGTSLTIQCQVDSQVTMMFWYRQQPGQSLTLIATANQGSEATYESGFVIDKFPISRPNLTFSTLTVSNMSPEDSSIYLCSVEDGGTEAFFGQGTRLTVV.

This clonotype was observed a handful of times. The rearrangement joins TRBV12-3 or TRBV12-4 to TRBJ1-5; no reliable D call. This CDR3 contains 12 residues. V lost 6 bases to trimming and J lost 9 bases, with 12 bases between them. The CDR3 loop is CASRTPWGPQHF. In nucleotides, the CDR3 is TGTGCCAGCAGAACCCCCTGGGGGCCCCAGCATTTT.

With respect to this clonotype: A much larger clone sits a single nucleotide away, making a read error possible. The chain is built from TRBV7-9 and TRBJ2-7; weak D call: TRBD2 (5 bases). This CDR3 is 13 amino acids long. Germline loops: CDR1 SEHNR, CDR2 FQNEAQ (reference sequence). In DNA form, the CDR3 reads TGTGCCAACAGCTTAGAGGGTTCCTACGAGCAGTACTTC. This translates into CANSLEGSYEQYF.

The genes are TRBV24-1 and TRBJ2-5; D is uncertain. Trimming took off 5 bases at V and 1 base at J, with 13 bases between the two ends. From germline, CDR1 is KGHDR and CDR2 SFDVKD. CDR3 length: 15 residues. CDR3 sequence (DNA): TGTGCCACCAGTGGAAAGGTGGGCAGCCAAGAGACCCAGTACTTC. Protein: CATSGKVGSQETQYF.

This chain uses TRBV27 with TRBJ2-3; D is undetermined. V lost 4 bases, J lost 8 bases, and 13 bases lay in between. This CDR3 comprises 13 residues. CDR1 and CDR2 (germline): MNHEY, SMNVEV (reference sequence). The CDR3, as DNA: TGTGCCAGCAGTTCATCCCTTTTGGGTACGCAGTATTTT. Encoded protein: CASSSSLLGTQYF.

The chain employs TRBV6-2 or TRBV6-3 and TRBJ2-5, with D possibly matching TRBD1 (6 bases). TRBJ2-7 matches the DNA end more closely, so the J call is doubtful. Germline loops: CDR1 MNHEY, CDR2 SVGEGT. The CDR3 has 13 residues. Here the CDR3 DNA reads TGTGCCAGCAGGACAGGTCAAGGGGACGAGCAGTACTTC. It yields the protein CASRTGQGDEQYF.

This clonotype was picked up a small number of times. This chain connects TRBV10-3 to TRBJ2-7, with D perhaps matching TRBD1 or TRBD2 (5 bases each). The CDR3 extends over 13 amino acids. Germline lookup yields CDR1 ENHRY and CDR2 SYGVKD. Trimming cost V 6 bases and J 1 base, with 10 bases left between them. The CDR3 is CAISRDASYEQYF. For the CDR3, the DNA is TGTGCCATCAGCCGGGACGCTTCCTACGAGCAGTACTTC.

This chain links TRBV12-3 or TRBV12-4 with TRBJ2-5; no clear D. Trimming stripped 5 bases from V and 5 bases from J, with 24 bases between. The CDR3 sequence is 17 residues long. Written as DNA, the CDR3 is TGTGCCAGCAGTCTTAGGCCTCTTAGTAATAGGGCGGAGACCCAGTACTTC. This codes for CASSLRPLSNRAETQYF.

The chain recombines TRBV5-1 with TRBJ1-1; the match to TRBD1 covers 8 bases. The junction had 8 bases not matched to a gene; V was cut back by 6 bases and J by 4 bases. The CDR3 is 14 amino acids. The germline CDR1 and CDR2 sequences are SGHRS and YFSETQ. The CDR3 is CASTLDREGTEAFF. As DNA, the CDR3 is TGCGCCAGCACCCTGGACAGGGAGGGCACTGAAGCTTTCTTT.